This T cell receptor (beta chain) was obtained from a study of CD8 T cells in Susac syndrome. Age- and sex-matched healthy donors served as the control group. TEMRA cells were FACS-enriched, while CD8+ and CD4+ T cells were negatively isolated. As for this clonotype: Its antigen is not identified.

An input of about 0.5 to 1 ug of RNA was subjected to reverse transcription using random hexamers. A multiplex approach, immunoSEQ multiplex PCR, amplified TCR beta CDR3 across 54 Vbeta and 13 Jbeta. TCRdb re-called the immunoSEQ multiplex PCR reads through MiXCR, storing one row per CDR3 protein. This sample carries around 160,000 distinct CDR3 sequences, around 93% of them seen once, and the ten largest clones take more than 0.11%. Whole-study findings and limits: An acknowledgment was made by the study that its TCR sequencing and HLA analysis involved relatively few individuals.

The specimen sequenced was CD4+ T cells from PBMCs. This sequence was found in a human donor in good health.

CDR3 nucleotides: TGTGCCAGCAGCTTGACAGGCACTGAAGCTTTCTTT. This codes for CASSLTGTEAFF. The rearrangement joins TRBV28 to TRBJ1-1; D is perhaps TRBD1 (6 bases). The germline V gene encodes CDR1 MDHEN and CDR2 SYDVKM. V was trimmed by 6 bases and J by 4 bases, leaving 9 bases between them. The CDR3 extends over 12 amino acids.